These 31 T cell receptor beta chains were sequenced from one sample in a study of T cell responses to AZD1222 COVID-19 vaccine. TCRdb's copy holds only in-frame clones and misses some; the assay was immunoSEQ multiplex PCR. Counted here are 150,000 to 200,000 clones, roughly 92% occurring once; the ten biggest clones make up about 3%. The specimen was peripheral blood, collected on day 0 of AZD1222 vaccination. The source is an adult in good health.

The chain links TRBV9 to TRBJ1-5, with D possibly being TRBD1 (6 bases). From germline, CDR1 is SGDLS and CDR2 YYNGEE. Trimming removed 5 bases from V and 3 bases from J, with 12 bases in between. The CDR3 is 14 amino acids. The CDR3 DNA follows: TGTGCCAGCAGAAGGGGACATCTCAATCAGCCCCAGCATTTT. As protein: CASRRGHLNQPQHF.

The V and J genes are TRBV29-1 and TRBJ2-5; D is ambiguous. V was trimmed by 0 bases and J by 0 bases, leaving 14 bases between them. The CDR3 is 16 amino acids. CDR1 is SQVTM, CDR2 ANQGSEA, per germline. CDR3 sequence (DNA): TGCAGCGTTGAAGATGGGTCGGACCCGTACCAAGAGACCCAGTACTTC. It codes for CSVEDGSDPYQETQYF.

The V call is TRBV3-1 (or the pseudogene TRBV3-2), the J call TRBJ2-5; D is possibly TRBD2 (5 bases). The germline gives CDR1 LGHDT, CDR2 YNNKEL (reference sequence). The CDR3 totals 17 residues. Trimming took 2 bases from V and 5 from J, leaving 21 bases between them. The CDR3 loop is CASSQRVRASHWETQYF. CDR3 in DNA: TGTGCCAGCAGCCAACGAGTAAGGGCTAGCCATTGGGAGACCCAGTACTTC.

In its sample, this clone was seen once. This chain joins TRBV4-2 and TRBJ1-1; 7 bases are shared with TRBD1. Unmatched junction bases numbered 4, after V lost 1 base and J lost 8 bases. CDR3 length: 13 residues. Germline V gene lookup returns CDR1 LGHNA and CDR2 YNFKEQ. The chain's CDR3 is CASSQGTGAEAFF. As DNA, the CDR3 is TGTGCCAGCAGCCAAGGGACAGGCGCAGAAGCTTTCTTT.

The V and J genes are TRBV7-9 and TRBJ2-1; D gene uncertain. Trimming removed 6 bases at V and 0 bases at J, with 6 bases between. CDR1 and CDR2 (germline): SEHNR, FQNEAQ (reference sequence). CDR3 length: 13 amino acids. CDR3 nucleotides: TGTGCCAGCAGTGGAAGCTCCTACAATGAGCAGTTCTTC. Its protein is CASSGSSYNEQFF.

In this sample, this clone turned up once. The CDR3 DNA is TGTGCCAGCAGCAAAGAAGGCAGGCCCTACCAAGAGACCCAGTACTTC. Translation: CASSKEGRPYQETQYF. This chain connects TRBV21-1 to TRBJ2-5; the listed D gene, TRBD1, was not tested against the DNA. TRBV21-1 is a recognized pseudogene. The CDR3 runs to 16 residues.

This clone was picked up a small number of times. The chain joins TRBV3-1 (or the pseudogene TRBV3-2) to TRBJ2-3; TRBD1 aligns across 9 bases. The CDR3 length is 14 residues. The junction had 8 bases not matched to a gene; V was cut back by 10 bases and J by 3 bases. Per the germline V gene, CDR1 is LGHDT and CDR2 is YNNKEL (reference sequence). Written as DNA, the CDR3 is TGTGCCATAGTGGGGACAGGGAGGACAGATACGCAGTATTTT. It codes for CAIVGTGRTDTQYF.

This rearrangement joins TRBV5-1 to TRBJ2-5; no firm D call. Germline CDR1 reads SGHRS; CDR2 reads YFSETQ. The CDR3 runs to 14 residues. Trimming stripped 0 bases from V and 5 bases from J, with 11 bases between. CDR3: CASSLEGQGETQYF. CDR3 DNA sequence: TGCGCCAGCAGCTTGGAGGGCCAAGGGGAGACCCAGTACTTC.

The chain couples TRBV5-1 to TRBJ1-1; 7 bases map to TRBD1. This CDR3 is built from 16 residues. The trim removed 0 bases at V and 0 bases at J, leaving 5 bases unmatched. From germline, CDR1 is SGHRS and CDR2 YFSETQ. CDR3 nucleotide sequence: TGCGCCAGCAGCTTGGACAGGGGAAACCTGAACACTGAAGCTTTCTTT. Translation: CASSLDRGNLNTEAFF.

V and J are TRBV18 and TRBJ2-1; 7 bases map to TRBD2. After removal of 3 bases from V and 5 bases from J, the junction contained 7 bases not matched to a gene. Germline values: CDR1 KGHSH, CDR2 LQKENI. CDR3 length equals 15 residues. Here the CDR3 reads CASSPSGGSHNEQFF. The CDR3 DNA is TGTGCCAGCTCACCTTCGGGAGGTAGCCACAATGAGCAGTTCTTC.

The gene calls are TRBV6-5 and TRBJ1-1; D gene unclear. V lost 9 bases and J 4 bases, leaving 15 bases between the germline ends. This CDR3 has 13 residues. The germline V gene has CDR1 MNHEY and CDR2 SVGAGI. CDR3 nucleotides: TGTGCCAGTAGACTCCGGGAAGGCACTGAAGCTTTCTTT. Protein product: CASRLREGTEAFF.

The V and J genes are TRBV6-4 and TRBJ2-1; D remains unclear. V dropped 7 bases and J dropped 7 bases, with 8 bases sitting between them. Germline-derived CDR1 and CDR2 are MRHNA and SNTAGT. This CDR3 region has 11 residues. CDR3 coding DNA: TGTGCCAGCATAAGAAAGAATGAGCAGTTCTTC. Amino acids: CASIRKNEQFF.

The chain joins TRBV7-8 to TRBJ2-7; no clear D. V lost 5 bases, J lost 2 bases, and 7 bases lay in between. The CDR3 runs 12 residues. Germline-derived CDR1 and CDR2 are SGHVS and FQNEAQ. CDR3 sequence reads: CASSNGPYEQYF. The CDR3 DNA follows: TGTGCCAGCAGCAACGGTCCCTACGAGCAGTACTTC.

This sequence joins TRBV14 and TRBJ1-2, with D uncertain. The length of the CDR3 is 12 residues. CDR1 is SGHDN, CDR2 FVKESK, per germline. Between the trimmed V and J ends, which lost 1 base and 8 bases, there was a span of 8 bases. This chain's CDR3 is CASSQGWYGYTF. In DNA form, the CDR3 reads TGTGCCAGCAGCCAAGGATGGTACGGCTACACCTTC. Drawing the rest from reference TRBV14 and TRBJ1-2, the complete variable domain is EAGVTQFPSHSVIEKGQTVTLRCDPISGHDNLYWYRRVMGKEIKFLLHFVKESKQDESGMPNNRFLAERTGGTYSTLKVQPAELEDSGVYFCASSQGWYGYTFGSGTRLTVV.

The J gene is TRBJ2-2, the V gene TRBV2, with D perhaps TRBD1 (5 bases). This CDR3 is built from 13 residues. Germline V gene data show CDR1 as SNHLY and CDR2 as FYNNEI. The V and J ends lost 10 bases and 0 bases respectively, with 9 bases between them. The CDR3 DNA reads TGTGCCACTTTGACAGCGAACACCGGGGAGCTGTTTTTT. It encodes CATLTANTGELFF. Looking up the rest from reference TRBV2 and TRBJ2-2 gives the full variable domain: EPEVTQTPSHQVTQMGQEVILRCVPISNHLYFYWYRQILGQKVEFLVSFYNNEISEKSEIFDDQFSVERPDGSNFTLKIRSTKLEDSAMYFCATLTANTGELFFGEGSRLTVL.

The V call is TRBV6-5, the J call TRBJ1-2; 7 nucleotides agree with TRBD1. The V and J ends lost 4 bases and 6 bases, in that order; junction bases with no gene match: 14. CDR3 length equals 16 residues. The germline V gene has CDR1 MNHEY and CDR2 SVGAGI. CDR3 amino acids: CASSSLPDRVINGYTF. For the CDR3, the DNA is TGTGCCAGCAGTTCCCTCCCCGACAGGGTGATCAATGGCTACACCTTC.

The chain recombines TRBV11-3 with TRBJ2-7, with TRBD1 as a possible D gene (9 bases). CDR3 size: 14 residues. The germline V and J ends were trimmed by 5 bases and 6 bases, with 17 bases remaining between them. CDR1 and CDR2 (germline): SGHNT, YENEEA. The CDR3 region is CASSPGTGTSEQYF. The CDR3 DNA follows: TGTGCCAGCAGCCCCGGGACAGGGACTAGCGAGCAGTACTTC.

V usage is TRBV3-1 (or the pseudogene TRBV3-2) and J usage is TRBJ1-4; D gene ambiguous. The CDR3 totals 18 residues. The V and J ends lost 0 bases and 4 bases respectively, with 18 bases between them. From germline, CDR1 is LGHDT and CDR2 YNNKEL (reference sequence). As DNA, the CDR3 is TGTGCCAGCAGCCAAGATTGGGGAAGCGAGCGGGGTAATGAAAAACTGTTTTTT. Its protein product is CASSQDWGSERGNEKLFF.

The rearrangement uses TRBV6-5 and TRBJ1-2; unclear D gene. V lost 6 bases and J 4 bases, leaving 18 bases between the germline ends. The CDR3 totals 15 residues. Looked up from germline, CDR1 is MNHEY and CDR2 is SVGAGI. CDR3 loop: CASRFLHTDRYGYTF. CDR3 coding DNA: TGTGCCAGCAGATTCCTCCATACAGACCGCTATGGCTACACCTTC.

This chain joins TRBV18 and TRBJ2-1; D call uncertain. The CDR3 loop spans 14 amino acids. Germline CDR1 and CDR2: KGHSH and LQKENI. V was trimmed by 4 bases and J by 7 bases, leaving 14 bases between them. This CDR3 is CASSLSNGMNEQFF. CDR3 nucleotide sequence: TGTGCCAGCTCACTGTCCAATGGCATGAATGAGCAGTTCTTC.

This chain uses TRBV6-1 with TRBJ2-2, with 9 bases matching TRBD2. This CDR3 contains 14 residues. In germline, CDR1 is MNHNS, CDR2 SASEGT. The V segment lost 3 bases and the J segment 7 bases; nucleotides outside the gene matches: 3. The CDR3 DNA is TGTGCCAGCAGTGAGCGGGAGGGCGACGGGGAGCTGTTTTTT. Its protein is CASSEREGDGELFF.

V usage is TRBV7-9 and J usage is TRBJ1-1; the D gene is possibly TRBD1 (5 bases). Germline V gene lookup returns CDR1 SEHNR and CDR2 FQNEAQ (reference sequence). V was cut by 5 bases and J by 0 bases, with 13 bases left in between. The CDR3 extends over 15 amino acids. CDR3 region: CASSLGGELNTEAFF. The CDR3, as DNA: TGTGCCAGCAGCCTGGGGGGGGAACTGAACACTGAAGCTTTCTTT.

The rearrangement joins TRBV30 to TRBJ1-1; weak D call: TRBD1 (5 bases). The CDR3 covers 13 residues. The ends were cut back, 4 bases at V and 2 bases at J, with 11 bases in the middle. Germline V CDR1 and CDR2: GTSNPN, SVGIG (reference sequence). The CDR3 nucleotides read TGTGCCTGGAAGGGACGCTTAAACACTGAAGCTTTCTTT. It codes for CAWKGRLNTEAFF.

The rearrangement uses TRBV25-1 and TRBJ2-1, with 8 bases lining up with TRBD1. Germline CDR1 and CDR2: MGHDK and SYGVNS. The CDR3 totals 14 residues. Trimming at V came to 6 bases and at J to 7 bases, leaving 8 bases not matched to a gene. The CDR3 here is CASSLRQGMNEQFF. The CDR3 DNA reads as TGTGCCAGCAGCTTGAGACAGGGGATGAATGAGCAGTTCTTC.

CDR3 sequence: CSFAGTGFEQYF. DNA for the CDR3: TGCAGCTTTGCCGGGACAGGGTTCGAGCAGTACTTC. The chain employs TRBV29-1 and TRBJ2-7; 9 bases line up with TRBD1. The V gene's germline CDR1 is SQVTM and CDR2 ANQGSEA. V lost 8 bases and J lost 6; bases outside the gene matches: 8. This CDR3 comprises 12 residues.

The chain uses TRBV29-1 and TRBJ2-1; D is perhaps TRBD1 (6 bases). Trimming took 1 base from V and 2 from J, leaving 15 bases between them. Germline values: CDR1 SQVTM, CDR2 ANQGSEA. This CDR3 comprises 16 residues. The chain's CDR3 is CSVEVSSGGPYNEQFF. As DNA, the CDR3 is TGCAGCGTTGAAGTTTCGTCTGGGGGCCCCTACAATGAGCAGTTCTTC.

The gene calls are TRBV5-1 and TRBJ1-1; no definite D call. V was cut by 5 bases and J by 10 bases, with 12 bases left in between. The germline CDR1 and CDR2 sequences are SGHRS and YFSETQ. The CDR3 is made up of 11 amino acids. In nucleotides, the CDR3 is TGCGCCAGCAGGGCGTTGCAGAGAGCTTTCTTT. Amino acid sequence: CASRALQRAFF.

This rearrangement joins TRBV6-5 to TRBJ1-6, with 8 positions matching TRBD1. The CDR3 runs 15 residues. J gave up 10 bases and V 4 bases, and 9 bases lay outside the gene matches. Germline CDR1 and CDR2: MNHEY and SVGAGI. The CDR3 loop is CASSSGQGGNSPLHF. CDR3 bases: TGTGCCAGCAGTTCTGGACAGGGTGGAAACTCACCCCTCCACTTT.

V gene TRBV6-5 combines with J gene TRBJ1-1; the match to TRBD1 covers 9 bases. The CDR3 length is 15 residues. The germline V gene encodes CDR1 MNHEY and CDR2 SVGAGI. V shed 2 bases and J 3 bases; nucleotides not matched to a gene: 4. CDR3 amino acids: CASSYRDRGDTEAFF. The DNA for the CDR3 is TGTGCCAGCAGTTACCGTGACAGGGGGGACACTGAAGCTTTCTTT.

This clone was picked up one time. This chain connects TRBV5-4 to TRBJ2-7; TRBD1 aligns across 9 bases. Germline V gene sequence: CDR1 SGHNT, CDR2 YYREEE (reference sequence). The CDR3 loop spans 15 amino acids. The trim removed 4 bases at V and 7 bases at J, leaving 12 bases unmatched. Written as DNA, the CDR3 is TGTGCCAGCAGCATGGATCGACAGGGGGTTAGGGAGCAGTACTTC. Protein product: CASSMDRQGVREQYF.

This clone was seen once. The chain couples TRBV10-1 to TRBJ1-2; tentative D call: TRBD1 (6 bases). The CDR3 length is 13 residues. Germline lookup yields CDR1 WNHNN and CDR2 SYGVQD (reference sequence). V lost 5 bases and J lost 4, with 11 bases in between. The CDR3 DNA is TGCGCCAGCAGTCCACAGGGAACCTATGGCTACACCTTC. Protein sequence: CASSPQGTYGYTF.